These 27 T cell receptor beta chains share one sample of origin, sequenced in a study of CD8+CD57+ T cells in acquired aplastic anemia. TCR beta VDJ and CDR3 profiles were obtained from a genomic DNA template. One entry per CDR3 protein, called by TCRdb with MiXCR from the reads. The sample includes 200,000 or so distinct CDR3 sequences, around three fifths of them seen just once. Sequencing was carried out using sorted CD4+, CD8+, or CD8+CD57+ T cells (not recorded which) from PBMCs. The receptor set was obtained from a human donor with severe aplastic anemia or a healthy control (not recorded which).

The J gene is TRBJ1-3, the V gene TRBV19; 12 positions match TRBD1. The CDR3 length is 15 residues. J lost 11 bases, V lost 5 bases, and 10 bases had no gene match. CDR1 LNHDA and CDR2 SQIVND come from the germline V gene (reference sequence). The CDR3 coding sequence is TGTGCCAGTAGTCTTCCGGGACAGGGGGCGATCCCCATATATTTT. Amino acid sequence: CASSLPGQGAIPIYF.

This clonotype was counted a few times. The chain recombines TRBV15 with TRBJ2-1; tentatively, D is TRBD1 (5 bases). The CDR3 is 14 residues long. The V and J ends lost 1 base and 6 bases respectively, with 10 bases between them. The germline CDR1 and CDR2 sequences are LNHNV and YYDKDF (reference sequence). The CDR3 sequence: CATSRVKQGNEQFF. As DNA, the CDR3 is TGTGCCACCAGCAGAGTGAAGCAGGGCAATGAGCAGTTCTTC.

In this sample, this clonotype turned up a few times. The rearrangement joins TRBV5-1 to TRBJ2-2; TRBD1 is a possible D gene (6 bases). V gave up 2 bases and J gave up 0 bases, with 11 bases separating them. The CDR3 is 16 amino acids. Germline V gene data show CDR1 as SGHRS and CDR2 as YFSETQ. The CDR3 is CASSLRGSANTGELFF. The CDR3, as DNA: TGCGCCAGCAGCTTAAGGGGGAGCGCGAACACCGGGGAGCTGTTTTTT.

V is TRBV20-1 and J is TRBJ1-2; D might be TRBD1 (5 bases). The CDR3 has 13 amino acids. Germline CDR1 and CDR2: DFQATT and SNEGSKA (reference sequence). Trimming removed 1 base at V and 0 bases at J, with 6 bases between. DNA of the CDR3: TGCAGTGCTAGAGGGACAACTAACTATGGCTACACCTTC. Its protein product is CSARGTTNYGYTF.

This clonotype was recorded at least ten times. The CDR3 here is CASSTRGQTYEQYF. The CDR3 nucleotides read TGTGCCAGCAGCACCCGTGGACAGACCTACGAGCAGTACTTC. The chain uses TRBV12-3 or TRBV12-4 and TRBJ2-7, with D possibly being TRBD1 (6 bases). The CDR3 contains 14 residues. Deletions cut 6 bases from V and 2 bases from J, with 14 bases between.

In this sample, this clonotype turned up a few times. The V and J genes are TRBV9 and TRBJ2-7; no firm D call. CDR1 is SGDLS, CDR2 YYNGEE, per germline. The CDR3 has 12 residues. The ends were cut back, 9 bases at V and 4 bases at J, with 14 bases in the middle. The CDR3 loop reads CAISEAIYEQYF. The CDR3, as DNA: TGTGCCATCAGTGAGGCTATTTACGAGCAGTACTTC.

With respect to this clonotype: As the CDR3 is not closed by the conserved phenylalanine or tryptophan, this likely results from a read error. The V gene is TRBV24-1, the J gene TRBJ2-5, with D perhaps TRBD1 or TRBD2 (5 bases each). CDR1 is KGHDR and CDR2 is SFDVKD in the germline V gene. This CDR3 has 13 amino acids. The DNA of the CDR3 is TGTGCCAGCAGTGGGACCGGCGTAGAGACCCAGTACCTC. The encoded protein is CASSGTGVETQYL.

The genes are TRBV2 and TRBJ1-1; D not resolved. CDR1 and CDR2 (germline): SNHLY, FYNNEI. Between the trimmed V and J ends, which lost 9 bases and 2 bases, there was a span of 13 bases. This CDR3 contains 13 residues. In nucleotides, the CDR3 is TGTGCCAGTGCCGGTGGAGTCAACACTGAAGCTTTCTTT. Translating it yields CASAGGVNTEAFF.

Comments on this clonotype: No conserved phenylalanine or tryptophan ends this CDR3, so it is likely a read error. The rearrangement joins TRBV7-8 to TRBJ1-1; 7 bases agree with TRBD1. The CDR3 runs 16 residues. V lost 3 bases, J lost 5 bases, and 12 bases stayed unmatched. Germline V gives CDR1 SGHVS, CDR2 FQNEAQ. The CDR3 bases are TGTGCCAGCAGCTTTAGACAGGGCCAAGCTAGGACTGAAGCTTTCTCT. It specifies CASSFRQGQARTEAFS.

The chain's CDR3 is CASSGSAGRAFF. CDR3 nucleotide sequence: TGTGCCAGTAGTGGCTCCGCCGGGAGAGCTTTCTTT. The chain employs TRBV19 and TRBJ1-1; D gene ambiguous. V dropped 5 bases and J dropped 10 bases, with 14 bases sitting between them. Germline V gene sequence: CDR1 LNHDA, CDR2 SQIVND (reference sequence). The CDR3 loop spans 12 amino acids.

As to this clonotype: Without the conserved terminal phenylalanine or tryptophan, this CDR3 likely stems from a read error. The genes are TRBV29-1 and TRBJ2-2, with TRBD1 identical over 8 bases. This CDR3 has 14 residues. Germline V gives CDR1 SQVTM, CDR2 ANQGSEA. V trimming: 3 bases; J trimming: 4 bases; junction bases outside the gene matches: 4. DNA for the CDR3: TGCAGCGTTGAGGGGACAGGCAGCACCGGGGAGCTGTTTCTT. Protein product: CSVEGTGSTGELFL.

This clonotype showed up just once. The V and J genes are TRBV20-1 and TRBJ2-1, with 8 bases matching TRBD2. CDR3 length: 15 residues. V gave up 6 bases and J gave up 0 bases; unmatched junction bases: 7. In germline, CDR1 is DFQATT, CDR2 SNEGSKA (reference sequence). CDR3 nucleotides: TGCAGTGCCAAGACCGGGACTAGCTCCTACAATGAGCAGTTCTTC. It is translated as CSAKTGTSSYNEQFF.

The chain couples TRBV7-6 to TRBJ2-7; 10 bases map to TRBD2. CDR3 length: 15 residues. V was clipped by 5 bases and J by 0 bases; unmatched bases: 4. Per the germline V gene, CDR1 is SGHVS and CDR2 is FNYEAQ. CDR3 protein: CASSTSGASSYEQYF. CDR3 coding DNA: TGTGCCAGCAGCACTAGCGGGGCCAGCTCCTACGAGCAGTACTTC. Supplemented by reference TRBV7-6 and TRBJ2-7, the full variable domain reads GAGVSQSPRYKVTKRGQDVALRCDPISGHVSLYWYRQALGQGPEFLTYFNYEAQQDKSGLPNDRFSAERPEGSISTLTIQRTEQRDSAMYRCASSTSGASSYEQYFGPGTRLTVT.

The rearrangement joins TRBV29-1 to TRBJ2-7; D possibly corresponds to TRBD2 (5 bases). Germline loops: CDR1 SQVTM, CDR2 ANQGSEA. The ends were cut back, 4 bases at V and 6 bases at J, with 10 bases in the middle. This CDR3 region has 11 residues. As DNA, the CDR3 is TGCAGCGTTGCTTTAGGGAGCGAGCAGTACTTC. Translation: CSVALGSEQYF.

At least ten counts were recorded for this clonotype. The rearrangement links TRBV14 to TRBJ2-1; D not certain. Germline values: CDR1 SGHDN, CDR2 FVKESK. This CDR3 has 12 amino acids. The germline V and J ends were trimmed by 0 bases and 7 bases, with 4 bases remaining between them. CDR3 in DNA: TGTGCCAGCAGCCAAGATTGGAATGAGCAGTTCTTC. This sequence encodes CASSQDWNEQFF. The full variable domain, its missing parts supplied by reference TRBV14 and TRBJ2-1, is EAGVTQFPSHSVIEKGQTVTLRCDPISGHDNLYWYRRVMGKEIKFLLHFVKESKQDESGMPNNRFLAERTGGTYSTLKVQPAELEDSGVYFCASSQDWNEQFFGPGTRLTVL.

This clonotype has at least ten counts. The chain carries TRBV4-2 and TRBJ2-1; D may be TRBD1 or TRBD2 (5 bases each). The V gene's germline CDR1 is LGHNA and CDR2 YNFKEQ. Trimming removed 4 bases from V and 4 bases from J, with 14 bases in between. CDR3 size: 15 residues. For the CDR3, the DNA is TGTGCCAGCAGCCCCGGGGCCGTTGATTACAATGAGCAGTTCTTC. It specifies CASSPGAVDYNEQFF.

This clonotype was seen a handful of times. The chain employs TRBV2 and TRBJ2-5; no reliable D call. The V gene lost 1 base and the J gene lost 2 bases, with 5 bases spanning the gap. CDR3 size: 13 residues. The germline V gene encodes CDR1 SNHLY and CDR2 FYNNEI. In nucleotides, the CDR3 is TGTGCCAGCAGTGAAGACCTACAAGAGACCCAGTACTTC. Protein: CASSEDLQETQYF.

This rearrangement joins TRBV2 to TRBJ1-5, with 8 bases that match TRBD1. CDR1 is SNHLY and CDR2 is FYNNEI in the germline V gene. This CDR3 contains 15 residues. V trimming: 4 bases; J trimming: 4 bases; junction bases outside the gene matches: 6. The CDR3 sequence is CASSVRDRGNQPQHF. The CDR3 DNA reads TGTGCCAGCAGTGTTCGCGACAGGGGTAATCAGCCCCAGCATTTT.

This sequence joins TRBV12-3 or TRBV12-4 and TRBJ1-5, with a possible D match to TRBD1 (6 bases). V was pared by 6 bases and J by 3 bases, with 18 bases between. CDR3 size: 16 residues. As DNA, the CDR3 is TGTGCCAGCAGCCCGAACCCCCGGACAGTCAATCAGCCCCAGCATTTT. It is translated as CASSPNPRTVNQPQHF.

CDR3 DNA sequence: TGCAGCGTTACAGGGACCGGAAACACCATATATTTT. Protein product: CSVTGTGNTIYF. The chain uses TRBV29-1 and TRBJ1-3, with D possibly TRBD1 on 6 matching bases. Trimming shortened V by 5 bases and J by 4 bases, and 9 bases separated the two germline ends. Germline assignment: CDR1 SQVTM and CDR2 ANQGSEA. The CDR3 spans 12 residues.

This chain uses TRBV20-1 with TRBJ1-2; possible D gene TRBD1, 5 bases. The germline V gene has CDR1 DFQATT and CDR2 SNEGSKA (reference sequence). The V end lost 6 bases, the J end lost 5 bases, and 13 bases lay between the germline ends. This CDR3 has 12 residues. In DNA form, the CDR3 reads TGCAGTGCGGAGGGGATGCGATATGGCTACACCTTC. Encoded protein: CSAEGMRYGYTF.

The V call is TRBV29-1, the J call TRBJ1-2; a weak D match, TRBD1 (5 bases). This CDR3 region has 12 residues. Trimming took off 5 bases at V and 4 bases at J, with 11 bases between the two ends. CDR1 and CDR2 (germline): SQVTM, ANQGSEA. CDR3 coding DNA: TGCAGCGTTTGGGGGGGTCCCTATGGCTACACCTTC. Protein sequence: CSVWGGPYGYTF.

The chain joins TRBV7-2 to TRBJ2-3; tentatively, D is TRBD1 (5 bases). CDR1 is SGHTA, CDR2 FQGNSA, per germline. This CDR3 contains 15 residues. V lost 3 bases to trimming and J lost 0 bases, with 10 bases between them. CDR3 sequence: CASSFPGSSTDTQYF. The CDR3, as DNA: TGTGCCAGCAGCTTTCCAGGGTCTAGCACAGATACGCAGTATTTT.

This chain links TRBV10-3 with TRBJ1-5; tentatively, D is TRBD1 (5 bases). CDR1 is ENHRY, CDR2 SYGVKD, per germline. Trimming pared 10 bases from V and 5 bases from J, leaving 15 bases between. The length of the CDR3 is 13 residues. The CDR3 here is CATSVLQDQPQHF. The CDR3 DNA follows: TGTGCCACCTCGGTCTTACAGGATCAGCCCCAGCATTTT.

This chain uses TRBV10-3 with TRBJ2-7, with D tentatively TRBD2 (5 bases). This CDR3 has 14 amino acids. V shed 3 bases and J shed 0 bases, with 9 bases lying between them. CDR1 and CDR2 from the germline V gene are ENHRY and SYGVKD. The CDR3, as DNA: TGTGCCATCAGTGATGGAGGATACTCCTACGAGCAGTACTTC. It codes for CAISDGGYSYEQYF.

This clonotype was seen only once. V usage is TRBV20-1 and J usage is TRBJ2-7, with 9 positions matching TRBD2. This CDR3 comprises 15 residues. V trimming: 0 bases; J trimming: 5 bases; junction bases outside the gene matches: 8. The germline gives CDR1 DFQATT, CDR2 SNEGSKA (reference sequence). The CDR3 DNA reads as TGCAGTGCTAGAGAGGGTAGCGGGAGTGGCAACGAGCAGTACTTC. Translated: CSAREGSGSGNEQYF.

The chain links TRBV20-1 to TRBJ1-1; D unresolved. Trimming left V 3 bases short and J 4 bases short, with 12 bases between. The CDR3 has 13 residues. The V gene's germline CDR1 is DFQATT and CDR2 SNEGSKA (reference sequence). The CDR3 loop is CSASTEYLTEAFF. CDR3 DNA: TGCAGTGCTAGCACCGAGTACCTCACTGAAGCTTTCTTT.